This is a list of T cell receptor beta chains from one sample in a study of a mutant IDH1 vaccine in newly diagnosed glioma. These TCRs are of unknown antigen specificity. The table came from immunoSEQ multiplex PCR; TCRdb's copy has only in-frame clones and leaves some out. The sample consists of more than 50,000 clones, approximately 65% of them appearing once. The sequenced sample was peripheral blood mononuclear cells (PBMCs), obtained from a glioma patient whose treatment included an IDH1 peptide vaccine. The source is a man in his forties with glioma. Some clones in this sample may be carry-over from other donors' samples. Each CDR3 is given with its conserved first and last residue. Each record gives: clone size, D gene, V gene, J gene, CDR3 DNA, CDR3 protein. D genes are given only for firm matches. Clone sizes are given selectively: once, few, many, or a class where the clone is expanded.

clone size: NA
D gene: NA
V gene: TRBV6-5
J gene: TRBJ2-7
CDR3 DNA: TGTGCCAGCAGTTACTCCGGGGCCAGTAACTACGAGCAGTACTTC
CDR3 protein: CASSYSGASNYEQYF

clone size: few
D gene: NA
V gene: TRBV30
J gene: TRBJ1-1
CDR3 DNA: TGTGCCTTCGCCTCGGGCAGGCCGGAGACTGAAGCTTTCTTT
CDR3 protein: CAFASGRPETEAFF

clone size: NA
D gene: NA
V gene: TRBV6-5
J gene: TRBJ1-6
CDR3 DNA: TGTGCCAGCAGTTACTCGAGGACCGGGAGGTCACCCCTCCACTTT
CDR3 protein: CASSYSRTGRSPLHF

clone size: few
D gene: NA
V gene: TRBV7-9
J gene: TRBJ1-1
CDR3 DNA: TGTGCCAGCAGCTTTGGTCAGGAGAACACTGAAGCTTTCTTT
CDR3 protein: CASSFGQENTEAFF

clone size: NA
D gene: NA
V gene: TRBV30
J gene: TRBJ2-1
CDR3 DNA: TGTGCCTGGAGCCTAATTGGGGGGCGTATGAATGAGCAGTTCTTC
CDR3 protein: CAWSLIGGRMNEQFF

clone size: few
D gene: TRBD2
V gene: TRBV7-2
J gene: TRBJ2-2
CDR3 DNA: TGTGCCAGCAGCTTGTTCGGCACGGGAGGGCCAGCGTCCGGGGAGCTGTTTTTT
CDR3 protein: CASSLFGTGGPASGELFF

clone size: NA
D gene: NA
V gene: TRBV4-2
J gene: TRBJ1-1
CDR3 DNA: TGTGCCAGCAGCCAAGATGCGGGGTATGCGAACACTGAAGCTTTCTTT
CDR3 protein: CASSQDAGYANTEAFF

clone size: few
D gene: NA
V gene: TRBV6-5
J gene: TRBJ1-1
CDR3 DNA: TGTGCCAGCAGTTACAGCCCGAGAACTGAAGCTTTCTTT
CDR3 protein: CASSYSPRTEAFF

clone size: NA
D gene: NA
V gene: TRBV6-4
J gene: TRBJ2-7
CDR3 DNA: TGTGCCAGATTCGAGACTTGCCAAGACTACGAGCAGTACTTC
CDR3 protein: CARFETCQDYEQYF

clone size: few
D gene: NA
V gene: TRBV28
J gene: TRBJ1-1
CDR3 DNA: TGTGCCAGCAGGAGAGGGGCGCATACTGAAGCTTTCTTT
CDR3 protein: CASRRGAHTEAFF

clone size: NA
D gene: TRBD1
V gene: TRBV2
J gene: TRBJ2-7
CDR3 DNA: TGTGCCAGCAGACGACAGGGGAGCTCCTACGAGCAGTACTTC
CDR3 protein: CASRRQGSSYEQYF

clone size: NA
D gene: TRBD2
V gene: TRBV5-1
J gene: TRBJ2-5
CDR3 DNA: TGCGCCAGCAGCTTGGCCCTAGCGGGATGGGAGACCCAGTACTTC
CDR3 protein: CASSLALAGWETQYF

clone size: NA
D gene: TRBD1
V gene: TRBV7-8
J gene: TRBJ2-6
CDR3 DNA: TGTGCCAGCAGCCTTCGACAGGGCGGTACTGGGGCCAACGTCCTGACTTTC
CDR3 protein: CASSLRQGGTGANVLTF

clone size: NA
D gene: TRBD1
V gene: TRBV7-2
J gene: TRBJ1-1
CDR3 DNA: TGTGCCAGCAGCTTAGCCCTGACAGGGGAAGCTTTCTTT
CDR3 protein: CASSLALTGEAFF

clone size: few
D gene: NA
V gene: TRBV7-2
J gene: TRBJ2-7
CDR3 DNA: TGTGCCAGCAGCTTAGGGGGGGGCGTTAGGGGCTCCGAGCAGTACTTC
CDR3 protein: CASSLGGGVRGSEQYF

clone size: NA
D gene: TRBD1
V gene: TRBV27
J gene: TRBJ2-5
CDR3 DNA: TGTGCCAGCAGTTTAGACAGGGTAACCCAGTACTTC
CDR3 protein: CASSLDRVTQYF

clone size: NA
D gene: TRBD1
V gene: TRBV6-1
J gene: TRBJ1-2
CDR3 DNA: TGTGCCAGCAGTGTCGTACAGGGGGTGGGGGGCTACACCTTC
CDR3 protein: CASSVVQGVGGYTF

clone size: few
D gene: NA
V gene: TRBV5-1
J gene: TRBJ1-2
CDR3 DNA: TGCGCCAGCAGCTTTGGTGGGACCTATGGCTACACCTTC
CDR3 protein: CASSFGGTYGYTF

clone size: NA
D gene: NA
V gene: TRBV6-4
J gene: TRBJ2-5
CDR3 DNA: TGTGCCAGCAGTGACACCCACGGCGCAAAAGAGACCCAGTACTTC
CDR3 protein: CASSDTHGAKETQYF

clone size: NA
D gene: TRBD1
V gene: TRBV2
J gene: TRBJ1-6
CDR3 DNA: TGTGCCAGCAGTTCCGGGACAGGTCGACGGTCACCCCTCCACTTT
CDR3 protein: CASSSGTGRRSPLHF

clone size: NA
D gene: NA
V gene: TRBV6-5
J gene: TRBJ2-5
CDR3 DNA: TGTGCCAGCAGTTACGAAGACAGTCCACAAGAGACCCAGTACTTC
CDR3 protein: CASSYEDSPQETQYF

clone size: NA
D gene: NA
V gene: TRBV6-5
J gene: TRBJ1-2
CDR3 DNA: TGTGCCAGCAGTTACGTCCCCTCATATGGCTACACCTTC
CDR3 protein: CASSYVPSYGYTF

clone size: NA
D gene: NA
V gene: TRBV6-1
J gene: TRBJ2-2
CDR3 DNA: TGTGCCAGCAGTGAAATCGGGGGGCCTGTGATCGGGGAGCTGTTTTTT
CDR3 protein: CASSEIGGPVIGELFF

clone size: NA
D gene: TRBD1
V gene: TRBV2
J gene: TRBJ2-2
CDR3 DNA: TGTGCCAGCAGTCCCGGACAGGGGGGGACCGGGGAGCTGTTTTTT
CDR3 protein: CASSPGQGGTGELFF

clone size: NA
D gene: TRBD1
V gene: TRBV5-4
J gene: TRBJ1-6
CDR3 DNA: TGTGCCAGCAGCCGGACAGGGAGCTCCTATAATTCACCCCTCCACTTT
CDR3 protein: CASSRTGSSYNSPLHF

clone size: NA
D gene: NA
V gene: TRBV7-2
J gene: TRBJ1-2
CDR3 DNA: TGTGCCAGCAGCAGGGACTATGGCTACACCTTC
CDR3 protein: CASSRDYGYTF

clone size: NA
D gene: NA
V gene: TRBV19
J gene: TRBJ2-7
CDR3 DNA: TGTGCCAGTAGTACCCCCAGGGGCTCGGGATACGAGCAGTACTTC
CDR3 protein: CASSTPRGSGYEQYF

clone size: NA
D gene: NA
V gene: TRBV25-1
J gene: TRBJ2-1
CDR3 DNA: TGTGCCAGCAGTGAACCCCTCGGGGTTGGTGAGCAGTTCTTC
CDR3 protein: CASSEPLGVGEQFF

clone size: NA
D gene: NA
V gene: TRBV29-1
J gene: TRBJ1-4
CDR3 DNA: TGCAGCGTTGAAGGAGGGGACGAAAAACTGTTTTTT
CDR3 protein: CSVEGGDEKLFF

clone size: NA
D gene: TRBD2
V gene: TRBV5-1
J gene: TRBJ2-2
CDR3 DNA: TGCGCCAGCAGCTTTTGGGGGGGGAACACCGGGGAGCTGTTTTTT
CDR3 protein: CASSFWGGNTGELFF

clone size: NA
D gene: NA
V gene: TRBV19
J gene: TRBJ2-7
CDR3 DNA: TGTGCCAGTAGTATCAAGGGATTCTACTACGAGCAGTACTTC
CDR3 protein: CASSIKGFYYEQYF

clone size: NA
D gene: NA
V gene: TRBV4-1
J gene: TRBJ2-1
CDR3 DNA: TGCGCCAGCAGCCAGGTCCAGGGGGGTATCAATGAGCAGTTCTTC
CDR3 protein: CASSQVQGGINEQFF

clone size: NA
D gene: NA
V gene: TRBV29-1
J gene: TRBJ2-7
CDR3 DNA: TGCAGCGTTGCGACTGCAGTATACGAGCAGTACTTC
CDR3 protein: CSVATAVYEQYF

clone size: NA
D gene: TRBD1
V gene: TRBV7-2
J gene: TRBJ1-2
CDR3 DNA: TGTGCCAGCAGCTTAGCGCACCGACAGGGGAAAAGTGGCTACACCTTC
CDR3 protein: CASSLAHRQGKSGYTF

clone size: NA
D gene: TRBD1
V gene: TRBV4-1
J gene: TRBJ1-2
CDR3 DNA: TGCGCCAGCAGCCACGAAGGACAGGGCGCTTATGGCTACACCTTC
CDR3 protein: CASSHEGQGAYGYTF

clone size: NA
D gene: NA
V gene: TRBV5-1
J gene: TRBJ2-7
CDR3 DNA: TGCGCCAGCAGCTTGGAAGCAGGGCCCTCCTACGAGCAGTACTTC
CDR3 protein: CASSLEAGPSYEQYF

clone size: NA
D gene: NA
V gene: TRBV7-2
J gene: TRBJ1-2
CDR3 DNA: TGTGCCAGCAGCTCTTACAGCTCTAACTATGGCTACACCTTC
CDR3 protein: CASSSYSSNYGYTF

clone size: few
D gene: NA
V gene: TRBV4-2
J gene: TRBJ2-1
CDR3 DNA: TGTGCCAGCAGCCAAGAGGCGGGGCCATCCAATGAGCAGTTCTTC
CDR3 protein: CASSQEAGPSNEQFF

clone size: NA
D gene: NA
V gene: TRBV5-1
J gene: TRBJ1-4
CDR3 DNA: TGCGCCAGCAAATACAGGTCGGGTGCAACTAATGAAAAACTGTTTTTT
CDR3 protein: CASKYRSGATNEKLFF

clone size: NA
D gene: NA
V gene: TRBV5-4
J gene: TRBJ2-6
CDR3 DNA: TGTGCCAGCAGGGACGCAGGGTTTGGGGCCAACGTCCTGACTTTC
CDR3 protein: CASRDAGFGANVLTF

clone size: once
D gene: NA
V gene: TRBV5-5
J gene: TRBJ2-5
CDR3 DNA: TGTGCCAGCAGCTTGGGGGCTGGGGAGACCCAGTACTTC
CDR3 protein: CASSLGAGETQYF

clone size: NA
D gene: NA
V gene: TRBV6-8
J gene: TRBJ1-5
CDR3 DNA: TGTGCCAGCAGCCAATGCGGAGGACGGGAGACCAATCAGCCCCAGCATTTT
CDR3 protein: CASSQCGGRETNQPQHF

clone size: NA
D gene: TRBD1
V gene: TRBV4-1
J gene: TRBJ2-5
CDR3 DNA: TGCGCCAGCAGCTTAGGACAGGGGGGAAAGACCCAGTACTTC
CDR3 protein: CASSLGQGGKTQYF